The 27 T cell receptor beta chains listed next were all sequenced from one sample in a study of blood T cell repertoires in COVID-19. The method was immunoSEQ multiplex PCR; TCRdb's version includes in-frame clones alone and lacks a portion of them. The sample yields roughly 220,000 clones, roughly 84% seen once. Sequenced material: peripheral blood. The receptors here all came from a man aged 45-65 years who had recovered from COVID-19.

The chain carries TRBV19 and TRBJ1-1; D might be TRBD1 (6 bases). The CDR3 extends over 15 amino acids. Germline V gives CDR1 LNHDA, CDR2 SQIVND (reference sequence). V was clipped by 4 bases and J by 3 bases, with 15 bases between them. The DNA for the CDR3 is TGTGCCAGTAGTAGATCGAGGGGGTGGGACACTGAAGCTTTCTTT. The encoded protein is CASSRSRGWDTEAFF.

The rearrangement joins TRBV11-2 to TRBJ2-6; possibly TRBD2 for D (5 bases). Trimming took 2 bases from V and 7 from J, leaving 6 bases between them. CDR1 is SGHAT and CDR2 is FQNNGV in the germline V gene. CDR3 length equals 13 residues. The CDR3: CASSLSGANVLTF. The CDR3 bases are TGTGCCAGCAGCTTATCGGGAGCCAACGTCCTGACTTTC.

The rearrangement joins TRBV4-1 to TRBJ2-7; 9 nucleotides agree with TRBD2. The CDR3 totals 16 residues. Looked up from germline, CDR1 is MGHRA and CDR2 is YSYEKL. The junction had 7 bases not matched to a gene; V was cut back by 0 bases and J by 4 bases. The CDR3 loop is CASSQDWREGRYEQYF. DNA of the CDR3: TGCGCCAGCAGCCAAGATTGGCGGGAGGGCCGTTACGAGCAGTACTTC.

Only a few counts were recorded for this clone. The chain combines TRBV11-2 with TRBJ2-2; D might be TRBD1 (5 bases). The CDR3 runs 14 residues. Germline assignment: CDR1 SGHAT and CDR2 FQNNGV. Deletions cut 6 bases from V and 3 bases from J, with 11 bases between. CDR3 loop: CASRIRGYTGELFF. The DNA of the CDR3 is TGTGCCAGCAGAATTAGGGGATACACCGGGGAGCTGTTTTTT.

This rearrangement joins TRBV25-1 to TRBJ2-7; 9 nucleotides agree with TRBD1. Germline loops: CDR1 MGHDK, CDR2 SYGVNS. Trimming removed 3 bases from V and 2 bases from J; junction bases left unmatched: 11. The CDR3 has 17 amino acids. CDR3 protein: CASSDPSGTGKTYEQYF. The DNA for the CDR3 is TGTGCCAGCAGTGACCCCTCCGGGACAGGGAAAACCTACGAGCAGTACTTC.

The chain couples TRBV7-6 to TRBJ1-1, with a possible D match to TRBD1 (5 bases). The length of the CDR3 is 13 residues. Trimming shortened V by 1 base and J by 5 bases, and 8 bases separated the two germline ends. The germline gives CDR1 SGHVS, CDR2 FNYEAQ. The CDR3 loop reads CASSLGAGTEAFF. CDR3 sequence (DNA): TGTGCCAGCAGCTTAGGGGCAGGGACTGAAGCTTTCTTT.

V usage is TRBV19 and J usage is TRBJ1-2; 8 bases match TRBD1. J lost 14 bases, V lost 0 bases, and 11 bases had no gene match. The CDR3 consists of 14 residues. Germline V gives CDR1 LNHDA, CDR2 SQIVND (reference sequence). The CDR3 nucleotides read TGTGCCAGTAGTATAGATCGGGCAGGGGGCCGGTCGACCTTC. Translated: CASSIDRAGGRSTF.

This sequence joins TRBV5-1 and TRBJ2-2; maybe TRBD2 (6 bases). Germline V gives CDR1 SGHRS, CDR2 YFSETQ. V was cut by 4 bases and J by 6 bases, with 10 bases left in between. The CDR3 extends over 13 amino acids. For the CDR3, the DNA is TGCGCCAGCAGCCCTAGCGAATCCGGGGAGCTGTTTTTT. It specifies CASSPSESGELFF.

This chain uses TRBV29-1 with TRBJ2-7; 11 nucleotides align to TRBD2. The CDR3 runs to 15 residues. The germline gives CDR1 SQVTM, CDR2 ANQGSEA. The trim removed 6 bases at V and 4 bases at J, leaving 11 bases unmatched. CDR3 in amino acids: CSVVLAGGPSYEQYF. The CDR3, as DNA: TGCAGCGTCGTCTTAGCGGGAGGGCCCTCGTACGAGCAGTACTTC.

The J gene is TRBJ1-2, the V gene TRBV7-9, with D possibly being TRBD1 (6 bases). There are 16 residues in the CDR3. V lost 4 bases, J lost 4 bases, and 19 bases lay in between. Germline V lookup: CDR1 SEHNR, CDR2 FQNEAQ (reference sequence). CDR3 DNA sequence: TGTGCCAGCAGCTCGGGACAAACAGCAATAAGCTATGGCTACACCTTC. Encoded protein: CASSSGQTAISYGYTF.

V usage is TRBV18 and J usage is TRBJ2-7, with 10 bases fitting TRBD2. CDR1 and CDR2 (germline): KGHSH, LQKENI. CDR3 length: 16 residues. Losses at the gene ends were 2 bases for V and 2 bases for J; bases not matched to a gene: 6. The CDR3 bases are TGTGCCAGCTCACCAAGACCCACTAGCGGGGCCTACGAGCAGTACTTC. As protein: CASSPRPTSGAYEQYF.

The chain combines TRBV10-2 with TRBJ2-7, with TRBD1 matching over 7 bases. Trimming took 9 bases from V and 0 from J; bases not matched to a gene: 8. This CDR3 is 14 amino acids long. Germline lookup yields CDR1 WSHSY and CDR2 SAAADI. DNA of the CDR3: TGCGCCAGTTCGACAGGGCCTATCTCCTACGAGCAGTACTTC. Its translation is CASSTGPISYEQYF.

The chain carries TRBV19 and TRBJ1-2; tentative D call: TRBD1 (6 bases). The CDR3 is 14 amino acids. V lost 5 bases to trimming and J lost 2 bases, with 12 bases between them. The germline gives CDR1 LNHDA, CDR2 SQIVND (reference sequence). The DNA for the CDR3 is TGTGCCAGTAGTTTGGCAGGGGCGAACTATGGCTACACCTTC. Amino acid sequence: CASSLAGANYGYTF.

The genes are TRBV15 and TRBJ1-5; 7 positions agree with TRBD1. V lost 7 bases to trimming and J lost 2 bases; unmatched junction nucleotides: 8. Germline-derived CDR1 and CDR2 are LNHNV and YYDKDF (reference sequence). The CDR3 sequence is 15 residues long. DNA for the CDR3: TGTGCCACCACGAGGACAGGCGGGCGCAATCAGCCCCAGCATTTT. The encoded protein is CATTRTGGRNQPQHF. Supplemented by reference TRBV15 and TRBJ1-5, the full variable domain reads DAMVIQNPRYQVTQFGKPVTLSCSQTLNHNVMYWYQQKSSQAPKLLFHYYDKDFNNEADTPDNFQSRRPNTSFCFLDIRSPGLGDTAMYLCATTRTGGRNQPQHFGDGTRLSIL.

This rearrangement joins TRBV28 to TRBJ1-5; D unclear. The CDR3 loop spans 13 amino acids. Deletions cut 4 bases from V and 3 bases from J, with 7 bases between. CDR1 MDHEN and CDR2 SYDVKM come from the germline V gene. The CDR3 loop reads CASSYSANQPQHF. The CDR3 bases are TGTGCCAGCAGTTACAGTGCCAATCAGCCCCAGCATTTT. The full variable domain, rest sourced from reference TRBV28 and TRBJ1-5, is DVKVTQSSRYLVKRTGEKVFLECVQDMDHENMFWYRQDPGLGLRLIYFSYDVKMKEKGDIPEGYSVSREKKERFSLILESASTNQTSMYLCASSYSANQPQHFGDGTRLSIL.

The genes are TRBV5-1 and TRBJ2-1, with D tentatively TRBD2 (6 bases). Trimming stripped 0 bases from V and 4 bases from J, with 11 bases between. Per germline, CDR1 SGHRS and CDR2 YFSETQ. This CDR3 region has 15 residues. The CDR3 DNA sequence: TGCGCCAGCAGCTTGGCTCCGGGAGAGTACAATGAGCAGTTCTTC. Protein sequence: CASSLAPGEYNEQFF.

This clone was counted once. The V call is TRBV29-1, the J call TRBJ2-7; TRBD1 matches 10 bases. In germline, CDR1 is SQVTM, CDR2 ANQGSEA. There are 15 residues in the CDR3. The junction had 6 bases not matched to a gene; V was cut back by 2 bases and J by 2 bases. The CDR3 DNA reads as TGCAGCGTTGAAAATTTCGGGACAGGGGCCTACGAGCAGTACTTC. Encoded protein: CSVENFGTGAYEQYF.

V and J are TRBV18 and TRBJ1-2, with D tentatively TRBD1 (6 bases). Germline assignment: CDR1 KGHSH and CDR2 LQKENI. The CDR3 length is 15 residues. V was cut by 0 bases and J by 0 bases, with 8 bases left in between. CDR3 amino acids: CASSPPTGANYGYTF. For the CDR3, the DNA is TGTGCCAGCTCACCACCGACAGGTGCTAACTATGGCTACACCTTC. Full variable domain (remainder filled in from reference TRBV18 and TRBJ1-2): NAGVMQNPRHLVRRRGQEARLRCSPMKGHSHVYWYRQLPEEGLKFMVYLQKENIIDESGMPKERFSAEFPKEGPSILRIQQVVRGDSAAYFCASSPPTGANYGYTFGSGTRLTVV.

Only one count was recorded for this clone. V is TRBV6-1 and J is TRBJ2-1, with D tentatively TRBD2 (5 bases). The V gene's germline CDR1 is MNHNS and CDR2 SASEGT. The CDR3 extends over 12 amino acids. The ends were cut back, 2 bases at V and 9 bases at J, with 8 bases in the middle. CDR3 in DNA: TGTGCCAGCAGTGAACCCCGGGGTGAGCAGTTCTTC. Residues: CASSEPRGEQFF.

V and J are TRBV7-9 and TRBJ2-1; D is perhaps TRBD2 (5 bases). The V gene's germline CDR1 is SEHNR and CDR2 FQNEAQ (reference sequence). The CDR3 has 16 amino acids. Trimming removed 0 bases from V and 8 bases from J, with 17 bases in between. This CDR3 reads CASSLAFGSAFDEQFF. DNA for the CDR3: TGTGCCAGCAGCTTAGCGTTTGGTAGCGCGTTCGATGAGCAGTTCTTC.

The table lists this clone with a few counts. The chain joins TRBV7-9 to TRBJ1-5; TRBD1 agrees at 8 bases. The CDR3 covers 15 residues. Germline CDR1 reads SEHNR; CDR2 reads FQNEAQ (reference sequence). Losses at the gene ends were 5 bases for V and 6 bases for J; bases not matched to a gene: 9. CDR3 DNA: TGTGCCAGCAGCGGGGAGGACAGGGTAACTCAGCCCCAGCATTTT. Translation gives CASSGEDRVTQPQHF. The variable domain in full, with the rest retrieved from reference TRBV7-9 and TRBJ1-5, is DTGVSQNPRHKITKRGQNVTFRCDPISEHNRLYWYRQTLGQGPEFLTYFQNEAQLEKSRLLSDRFSAERPKGSFSTLEIQRTEQGDSAMYLCASSGEDRVTQPQHFGDGTRLSIL.

This clone has a handful of counts. The chain links TRBV7-9 to TRBJ2-7; 7 bases fit TRBD2. Germline V gene sequence: CDR1 SEHNR, CDR2 FQNEAQ (reference sequence). Trimming at V came to 4 bases and at J to 0 bases, leaving 3 bases not matched to a gene. This CDR3 region has 14 residues. The CDR3 loop is CASSSTSDSYEQYF. DNA for the CDR3: TGTGCCAGCAGCTCTACTAGCGACTCCTACGAGCAGTACTTC.

This clone came up once. The V and J genes are TRBV28 and TRBJ1-6; perhaps TRBD1 as D (6 bases). CDR1 and CDR2 (germline): MDHEN, SYDVKM. V lost 6 bases, J lost 4 bases, and 19 bases lay in between. The CDR3 is 17 amino acids. DNA for the CDR3: TGTGCCAGCAGCTCCCTTAGAAGGGGGAGTTATAATTCACCCCTCCACTTT. Its translation is CASSSLRRGSYNSPLHF.

CDR3 loop: CSVEREVYSGYTF. The CDR3, as DNA: TGCAGCGTTGAAAGGGAGGTATATAGTGGCTACACCTTC. The chain is built from TRBV29-1 and TRBJ1-2; no definite D call. V was clipped by 2 bases and J by 7 bases, with 14 bases between them. Germline lookup yields CDR1 SQVTM and CDR2 ANQGSEA. The CDR3 has 13 residues.

The chain links TRBV4-2 to TRBJ1-3; D is undetermined. The CDR3 has 15 residues. Between the trimmed V and J ends, which lost 4 bases and 2 bases, there was a span of 12 bases. CDR1 and CDR2 (germline): LGHNA, YNFKEQ. The CDR3, as DNA: TGTGCCAGCAGCCCGTCCGGTGAAACTGGAAACACCATATATTTT. Protein sequence: CASSPSGETGNTIYF.

The rearrangement uses TRBV30 and TRBJ2-7; 10 nucleotides match TRBD2. CDR1 and CDR2 from the germline V gene are GTSNPN and SVGIG (reference sequence). V was pared by 0 bases and J by 4 bases, with 12 bases of the junction left unmatched. The CDR3 runs to 17 residues. DNA for the CDR3: TGTGCCTGGAGTGTTTTTCCTCCAGCGGGAGGGGCATACGAGCAGTACTTC. Translation gives CAWSVFPPAGGAYEQYF.

The chain links TRBV30 to TRBJ1-4; D gene unclear. The CDR3 spans 14 residues. V was shortened by 3 bases and J by 5 bases, with 13 bases between the two germline ends. Germline V lookup: CDR1 GTSNPN, CDR2 SVGIG (reference sequence). CDR3 residues: CAWRRADQNEKLFF. CDR3 DNA: TGTGCCTGGAGGCGGGCCGACCAGAATGAAAAACTGTTTTTT.